This TCR beta chain was captured in a study of blood T cell repertoires in COVID-19. For the study at large: COVID-19 samples from acute and convalescent phases originated in the United States, Italy and Spain. T cells, B-cell-depleted T cells, or PBMCs supplied cDNA or gDNA.

Original methodology: Researchers report that nucleated cell counts were estimated from reference gene primer amplification. Sequencing was performed with immunoSEQ multiplex PCR; in TCRdb, only in-frame clones are kept and a portion is missing. Clone size and the V and J calls come from that table; the DNA yielded D and trimming. The sample shows 100,000 or so clones, around nine tenths of them seen only once. While infection was still active, Seattle patients were enrolled and then followed longitudinally. The CDR3 runs 14 residues. Germline-derived CDR1 and CDR2 are LGHNA and YSLEER. Trimming left V 0 bases short and J 2 bases short, with 8 bases between.

This TCR came from a woman between 45 and 65 years old with COVID-19, enrolled during active disease. The chain employs TRBV4-3 and TRBJ2-7; TRBD2 might be the D (5 bases). Material: peripheral blood. The CDR3 region is CASSQDTGAYEQYF. Written as DNA, the CDR3 is TGCGCCAGCAGCCAAGATACCGGGGCCTACGAGCAGTACTTC.